The rows below give T cell receptor beta chains drawn from one sample of a study of blood T cell repertoires in COVID-19. Clones were sequenced by immunoSEQ multiplex PCR, and TCRdb holds only the in-frame ones, with some missing. The profile shows 200,000 to 250,000 clones, over 70% of them singletons. The sequenced sample consisted of PBMCs or T cells enriched from blood (not recorded which). The receptors derive from a woman aged 25 to 39 who had been exposed to COVID-19. The CDR3 runs from the conserved cysteine through the conserved F or W. The D gene is left open where the match is weak. Clone size is not always given. Where it is, it says once, few, many or a class for expanded clones.

size: NA
D: NA
J: TRBJ1-4
V: TRBV7-8
CDR3: CASSLGAREKLFF
DNA: TGTGCCAGCAGCTTAGGAGCGCGGGAAAAACTGTTTTTT

size: NA
D: NA
J: TRBJ1-1
V: TRBV29-1
CDR3: CSGLRIQGMNTEAFF
DNA: TGCAGCGGCCTCAGGATTCAGGGGATGAACACTGAAGCTTTCTTT

size: once
D: TRBD2
J: TRBJ2-1
V: TRBV7-2
CDR3: CASSSWGGNYNEQFF
DNA: TGTGCCAGCAGCTCTTGGGGGGGAAACTACAATGAGCAGTTCTTC

size: NA
D: TRBD2
J: TRBJ2-7
V: TRBV3-1/TRBV3-2
CDR3: CASSPQAGAPYEQYF
DNA: TGTGCCAGCAGCCCCCAAGCGGGAGCTCCCTACGAGCAGTACTTC

size: NA
D: NA
J: TRBJ2-7
V: TRBV28
CDR3: CASEEGGTVSFEQYF
DNA: TGTGCCAGCGAAGAGGGGGGGACGGTAAGCTTCGAGCAGTACTTC

size: NA
D: TRBD2
J: TRBJ2-2
V: TRBV2
CDR3: CASIGGTRGSGELFF
DNA: TGTGCCAGCATTGGCGGGACTAGGGGGTCCGGGGAGCTGTTTTTT

size: NA
D: NA
J: TRBJ2-7
V: TRBV10-3
CDR3: CAISENLSGPYEQYF
DNA: TGTGCCATCAGTGAAAACCTTAGCGGACCCTACGAGCAGTACTTC

size: NA
D: TRBD2
J: TRBJ2-1
V: TRBV10-2
CDR3: CASSLAGAAHNEQFF
DNA: TGCGCCAGCAGTCTAGCGGGAGCGGCTCACAATGAGCAGTTCTTC

size: NA
D: NA
J: TRBJ1-1
V: TRBV5-1
CDR3: CASSSKYTGRPFF
DNA: TGCGCCAGCAGCTCGAAATATACAGGGCGACCTTTCTTT

size: NA
D: NA
J: TRBJ1-4
V: TRBV9
CDR3: CASSVGGRVSEKLFF
DNA: TGTGCCAGCAGCGTAGGGGGCAGGGTCAGTGAAAAACTGTTTTTT

size: once
D: NA
J: TRBJ1-1
V: TRBV10-3
CDR3: CAISGQAGNTEAFF
DNA: TGTGCCATCAGTGGGCAGGCAGGGAACACTGAAGCTTTCTTT

size: NA
D: TRBD1
J: TRBJ1-2
V: TRBV6-5
CDR3: CASLGTGDLNYGYTF
DNA: TGTGCCAGCCTGGGAACAGGGGACCTTAACTATGGCTACACCTTC

size: NA
D: TRBD2
J: TRBJ2-5
V: TRBV13
CDR3: CASSLTSGSTETQYF
DNA: TGTGCCAGCAGCTTAACCAGCGGGAGCACGGAGACCCAGTACTTC

size: NA
D: TRBD1
J: TRBJ1-4
V: TRBV10-3
CDR3: CAISESQGAREKLFF
DNA: TGTGCCATCAGTGAGTCTCAGGGGGCGCGAGAAAAACTGTTTTTT

size: NA
D: NA
J: TRBJ2-3
V: TRBV4-1
CDR3: CASSQIQSRTQYF
DNA: TGCGCCAGCAGCCAAATACAGAGTCGTACGCAGTATTTT

size: NA
D: TRBD2
J: TRBJ2-3
V: TRBV4-1
CDR3: CASSQDGLAASTDTQYF
DNA: TGCGCCAGCAGCCAAGACGGACTAGCGGCTAGCACAGATACGCAGTATTTT

size: few
D: NA
J: TRBJ2-3
V: TRBV27
CDR3: CASSHSSDTQYF
DNA: TGTGCCAGCAGTCACTCTTCAGATACGCAGTATTTT

size: NA
D: TRBD1
J: TRBJ1-5
V: TRBV10-1
CDR3: CASSTGVDQPQHF
DNA: TGCGCCAGCAGTACAGGGGTCGATCAGCCCCAGCATTTT

size: NA
D: NA
J: TRBJ1-2
V: TRBV4-1
CDR3: CASSQGPQVRANYGYTF
DNA: TGCGCCAGCAGCCAAGGACCACAGGTCCGAGCTAACTATGGCTACACCTTC

size: NA
D: NA
J: TRBJ1-5
V: TRBV7-8
CDR3: CASSSPPTRGLNQPQHF
DNA: TGTGCCAGCAGCTCCCCACCAACCAGGGGCCTTAATCAGCCCCAGCATTTT

size: NA
D: TRBD1
J: TRBJ2-2
V: TRBV24-1
CDR3: CATSGTENTGELFF
DNA: TGTGCCACTTCCGGGACAGAGAACACCGGGGAGCTGTTTTTT

size: NA
D: NA
J: TRBJ2-3
V: TRBV6-5
CDR3: CASSWDKLTDTQYF
DNA: TGTGCCAGCAGTTGGGACAAGCTCACAGATACGCAGTATTTT

size: NA
D: TRBD1
J: TRBJ2-7
V: TRBV2
CDR3: CASQGVLGTAYEQYF
DNA: TGTGCCAGCCAGGGGGTCTTGGGGACCGCCTACGAGCAGTACTTC

size: NA
D: NA
J: TRBJ2-3
V: TRBV6-5
CDR3: CASSSSPTDTQYF
DNA: TGTGCCAGCAGTTCAAGCCCGACAGATACGCAGTATTTT

size: NA
D: NA
J: TRBJ1-2
V: TRBV19
CDR3: CASSISLGRKNYGYTF
DNA: TGTGCCAGTAGTATCTCCTTGGGCAGAAAAAACTATGGCTACACCTTC